This T cell receptor beta chain originates from a study of shared clonotypes between healthy human individuals (dated by TCRdb to the early 2020s). Study-level background: Three men and a couple of women, aged 18 to 49 years, made up the cohort. For each donor, three plates each were used for CD4 naive and CD4 memory, two plates were used for CD8 naive, and one plate was used for CD8 memory. Different laboratories and diverse techniques were used to prepare libraries and sequence TCR repertoires, to increase sequencing depth and limit assay-specific biases. To estimate repertoire size and how much clonotype sharing occurs between individuals, the study deeply sequenced the blood TCR repertoires of 5 or 6 healthy adults. Leukapheresis yielded between about 0.8 and 9.5 billion PBMCs per donor. Results and caveats for the whole study, not just this receptor: The genetic and exposure-history diversity represented was limited by the small number of donors. Sampling was limited to blood, and TCR repertoires in tissue likely differ from TCR repertoires in blood. Based on pairwise subsampling, the degree of clonotype sharing among donors was expected to be affected by sequencing depth. Naive subsets generally had larger estimated clonotype richness than memory subsets. Across a few donors, approximately 5% of naive CD4, approximately 3.5% of naive CD8, approximately 2.5% of memory CD4, and 0.4% to 0.45% of memory CD8 clonotypes were shared. Incomplete sequencing was indicated by rarefaction of sorted-subset datasets, despite the large sequencing depth. Compared with non-shared clonotypes, the clonotypes found in all four sorted-subset donors had higher generation probabilities.

Donors were healthy HIV-negative adults with no recently reported acute infections or vaccinations. Every donor was a Caucasian adult residing in Nashville, Tennessee, USA. CD4+ T cells were enriched through magnetic negative selection, after which naive cells were positively selected on CD45RA and the remaining negative fraction served as the memory subset. Blood was collected by leukapheresis, and PBMCs were isolated by Ficoll-Histopaque density gradient centrifugation and then cryopreserved in liquid nitrogen vapor phase. Analytical flow cytometry was used to check the purity and quantity of each magnetically sorted T cell population. Genomic DNA was isolated from every sorted fraction and measured by UV absorbance on a Nanodrop 2000c. CDR1 and CDR2 are drawn from the germline V gene (reference sequence): MNHEY, SMNVEV. The CDR3, cysteine through phenylalanine, is 15 amino acids long. Of the read, only the CDR3 DNA is kept; its 45 bases are in frame from base 1. The junction shows trimming of 10 bases on V and 2 bases on J, and the gene matches do not reach 12 bases of it.

Using the deep immunoSEQ assay, multiplex PCR amplified TCR CDR3 regions from genomic DNA. Genomic DNA extracted from each cell subset was distributed evenly over all wells of several immunoSEQ 96-well plates, and each plate served as one replicate. Each replicate PCR for sorted subsets received about 0.2 ug genomic DNA, equal to tens of thousands of T cell genomes. Purified libraries were quantified with a Qubit 3.0 fluorometer, sized on a Bioanalyzer 2100, and re-quantified with the KAPA Library Quantification kit. Every immunoSEQ 96-well plate was sequenced on a separate single-read 150-cycle Illumina NextSeq 550 flow cell. The source study handled its data this way. Because the immunoSEQ output included only junctional sequences and no quality scores, the filtering could not be the same as the filtering used for full-length reads. To assign V/J genes and CDR3, sequences were annotated against IMGT germline references using PyIR, a Python wrapper for IgBLAST v1.9. Reads were filtered out if the reads had weak V/J assignments (E-value above 1e-6), no CDR3, stop codons, out-of-frame junctions, or ambiguous translated residues. V3J clonotypes were defined by identical inferred V gene, J gene, and CDR3 amino acid sequence. The percentage overlap between two repertoires was calculated by dividing the number of shared unique clonotypes by the size of the smaller repertoire. Richness of each repertoire was evaluated using RTK rarefaction, the Chao1 estimator, and Recon v2.1 estimates of unobserved clonotypes. Generation probabilities for all TCRbeta clonotypes obtained by the gDNA method from a handful of donors were computed using OLGA. TCRdb provides this immuneACCESS table in a form limited to in-frame rearrangements. Some clones are lacking; in checked studies, under half of them reflect an unresolved V gene, and why the rest are absent is not known. From that table come the V and J calls and clone size; the DNA was used to work out D and trimming. The table for this sample lists about 1,500,000 clones; roughly 97% of them were counted only once. The top ten constitute roughly 1.2% of the sample.

Points on this clone: This clone's antigen is unknown. It has no much larger one-base neighbor in the sample; base qualities were not kept.

The V and J genes are TRBV27 and TRBJ2-3; a stretch of 7 junction bases matches TRBD1. The sequenced sample was naive CD4+ T cells sorted from blood. Taken with the paper, the label for cell subset or site translates to: CD45RA+ positively selected. This TCR was sampled from a young man in good health. CDR3 sequence: CATCTGQRITDTQYF. DNA sequence: TGTGCCACCTGTACGGGACAGAGAATCACAGATACGCAGTATTTT.